This T cell receptor beta chain was recovered during a study of spatial heterogeneity in lung cancer. In the study overall: There were consistently more beta-chain sequences detected than alpha-chain sequences. Study-wide results and caveats: For expanded intratumoral alpha and beta TCRs, counts tracked tumor mutation counts.

Time point indicated: sample taken at primary tumor resection. The donor group consisted of approximately 77 patients who had untreated, early-stage non-small cell lung cancer. No cell sorting; template was whole RNA from tumor, lung tissue or PBMC. Every TCR cDNA molecule bore a unique molecular identifier. TCRdb re-called the 5' RACE reads through MiXCR, storing one row per CDR3 protein. The table lists 7,200 or so distinct CDR3 sequences, about 7% of them singletons. The sample holds a few counts of this clonotype. Its antigen is unknown. The germline V and J ends were trimmed by 4 bases and 4 bases, with 16 bases remaining between them. The CDR3 spans 15 residues. Germline loops: CDR1 SGHDN, CDR2 FVKESK.

Sequenced material: lung tumor tissue, taken at surgery. The source of this sequence is a female donor with early-stage non-small cell lung cancer. The V call is TRBV14, the J call TRBJ1-2, with D unclear. Here the CDR3 reads CASSPRIAKFYGYTF. The CDR3 DNA sequence: TGTGCCAGCAGCCCCCGAATTGCGAAATTCTATGGCTACACCTTC.